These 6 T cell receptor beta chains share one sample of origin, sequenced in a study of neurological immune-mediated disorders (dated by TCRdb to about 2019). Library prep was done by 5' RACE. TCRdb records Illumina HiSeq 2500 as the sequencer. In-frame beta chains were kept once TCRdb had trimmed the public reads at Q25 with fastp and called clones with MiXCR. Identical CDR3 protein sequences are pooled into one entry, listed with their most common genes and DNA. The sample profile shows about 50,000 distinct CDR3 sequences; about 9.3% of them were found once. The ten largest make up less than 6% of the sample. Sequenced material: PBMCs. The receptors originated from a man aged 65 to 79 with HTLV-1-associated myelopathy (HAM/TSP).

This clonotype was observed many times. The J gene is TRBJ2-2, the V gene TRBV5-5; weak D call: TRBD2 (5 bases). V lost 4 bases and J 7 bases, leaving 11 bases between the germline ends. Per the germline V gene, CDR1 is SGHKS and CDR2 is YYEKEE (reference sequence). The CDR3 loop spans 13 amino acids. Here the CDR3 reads CASSRTRSGELFF. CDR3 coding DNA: TGTGCCAGCAGCAGAACTAGAAGCGGGGAGCTGTTTTTT. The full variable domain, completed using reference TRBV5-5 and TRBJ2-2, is DAGVTQSPTHLIKTRGQQVTLRCSPISGHKSVSWYQQVLGQGPQFIFQYYEKEERGRGNFPDRFSARQFPNYSSELNVNALLLGDSALYLCASSRTRSGELFFGEGSRLTVL.

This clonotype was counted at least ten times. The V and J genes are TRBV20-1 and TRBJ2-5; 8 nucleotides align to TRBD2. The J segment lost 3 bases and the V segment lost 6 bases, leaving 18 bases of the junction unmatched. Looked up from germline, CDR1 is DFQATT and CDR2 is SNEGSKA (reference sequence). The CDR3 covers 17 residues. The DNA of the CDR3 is TGCAGTGCCGCTACGTATCAGGCGGGAGGTGTGAAAGAGACCCAGTACTTC. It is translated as CSAATYQAGGVKETQYF.

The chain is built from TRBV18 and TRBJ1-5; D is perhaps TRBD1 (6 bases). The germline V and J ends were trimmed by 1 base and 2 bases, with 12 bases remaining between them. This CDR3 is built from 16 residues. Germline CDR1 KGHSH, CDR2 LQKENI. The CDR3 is CASSPLGGQGNQPQHF. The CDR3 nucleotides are TGTGCCAGCTCACCACTGGGGGGGCAGGGCAATCAGCCCCAGCATTTT.

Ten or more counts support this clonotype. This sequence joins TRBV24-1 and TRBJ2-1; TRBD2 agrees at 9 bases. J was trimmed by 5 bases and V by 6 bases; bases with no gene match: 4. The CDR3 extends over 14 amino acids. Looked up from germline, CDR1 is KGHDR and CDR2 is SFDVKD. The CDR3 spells CATSNSGSHNEQFF. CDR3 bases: TGTGCCACCAGTAATAGCGGGAGTCACAATGAGCAGTTCTTC.

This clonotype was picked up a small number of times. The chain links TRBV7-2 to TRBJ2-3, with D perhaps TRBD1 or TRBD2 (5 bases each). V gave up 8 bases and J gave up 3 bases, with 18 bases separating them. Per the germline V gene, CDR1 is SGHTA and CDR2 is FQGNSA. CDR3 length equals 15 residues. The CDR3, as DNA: TGTGCCAGCTCCCTGGGGGTAGGGGCTACAGATACGCAGTATTTT. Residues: CASSLGVGATDTQYF.

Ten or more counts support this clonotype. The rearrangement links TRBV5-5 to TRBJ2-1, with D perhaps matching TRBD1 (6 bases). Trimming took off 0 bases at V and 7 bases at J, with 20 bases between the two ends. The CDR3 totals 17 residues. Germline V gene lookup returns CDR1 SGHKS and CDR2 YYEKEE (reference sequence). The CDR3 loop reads CASSLGRVLTQGNEQFF. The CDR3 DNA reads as TGTGCCAGCAGCTTGGGGCGGGTCCTAACCCAGGGGAATGAGCAGTTCTTC.